Each of the 14 T cell receptor beta chains below was sequenced from the same sample in a study of technical replicates of blood from a few donors. The data were produced by immunoSEQ multiplex PCR, yet TCRdb's version contains in-frame clones alone and is incomplete. The repertoire holds roughly 93,000 clones, with approximately 95% as singletons. The specimen sequenced was T cells isolated from PBMCs. These receptors were taken from a human donor in good health.

The chain carries TRBV9 and TRBJ1-5; D unresolved. Germline CDR1 reads SGDLS; CDR2 reads YYNGEE. This CDR3 is built from 15 residues. V was cut by 3 bases and J by 0 bases, with 10 bases left in between. CDR3 sequence reads: CASSAPIASNQPQHF. DNA for the CDR3: TGTGCCAGCAGCGCCCCTATAGCTAGCAATCAGCCCCAGCATTTT.

The chain links TRBV7-9 to TRBJ2-5, with D tentatively TRBD2 (8 bases). Germline V gene lookup returns CDR1 SEHNR and CDR2 FQNEAQ (reference sequence). V gave up 5 bases and J gave up 1 base, with 20 bases separating them. This CDR3 is built from 17 residues. The CDR3 coding sequence is TGTGCCAGCAGCCTCAGGGGGACTAGACCATTCCAAGAGACCCAGTACTTC. Amino acids: CASSLRGTRPFQETQYF.

The chain links TRBV4-2 to TRBJ2-7; TRBD2 aligns across 12 bases. This CDR3 has 16 residues. The V gene's germline CDR1 is LGHNA and CDR2 YNFKEQ. J lost 1 base, V lost 3 bases, and 4 bases had no gene match. This chain's CDR3 is CASSQDLAGGSYEQYF. The CDR3 coding sequence is TGTGCCAGCAGCCAGGACCTAGCGGGGGGGTCCTACGAGCAGTACTTC.

J is TRBJ1-2 and V is TRBV30, with D uncertain. The germline V gene has CDR1 GTSNPN and CDR2 SVGIG (reference sequence). Trimming took off 4 bases at V and 3 bases at J, with 9 bases between the two ends. The CDR3 runs 12 residues. CDR3 coding DNA: TGTGCCTGGACGTTTAGTGACTATGGCTACACCTTC. It codes for CAWTFSDYGYTF.

As DNA, the CDR3 is TGTGCCAGCAGTAGGGGCCCCGCTGCTGAAGCTTTCTTT. It specifies CASSRGPAAEAFF. The chain couples TRBV6-4 to TRBJ1-1; the D gene is possibly TRBD1 (5 bases). This CDR3 is 13 amino acids long. In germline, CDR1 is MRHNA, CDR2 SNTAGT. V was shortened by 5 bases and J by 6 bases, with 13 bases between the two germline ends.

The chain employs TRBV2 and TRBJ2-1; D unclear. The germline CDR1 and CDR2 sequences are SNHLY and FYNNEI. The CDR3 extends over 12 amino acids. Trimming shortened V by 11 bases and J by 6 bases, and 14 bases separated the two germline ends. CDR3 DNA sequence: TGTGCCGGTCCCCTGAACAGCAATGAGCAGTTCTTC. This codes for CAGPLNSNEQFF.

The chain combines TRBV23-1 with TRBJ1-6, with 7 bases lining up with TRBD1. TRBV23-1 falls under the ORF class, with uncertain function. The CDR3 length is 17 residues. V dropped 0 bases and J dropped 7; count of bases not matched to a gene: 9. The CDR3 DNA follows: TGCGCCAGCAGTCAATCTCGACCGGGACAGCGGAATTCACCCCTCCACTTT. Translating it yields CASSQSRPGQRNSPLHF.

This clone was seen a single time. CDR3 sequence: CASRTLGAPNQPQHF. The CDR3 DNA sequence: TGTGCCAGCAGAACATTAGGGGCCCCCAATCAGCCCCAGCATTTT. The rearrangement joins TRBV6-1 to TRBJ1-5; the D gene is possibly TRBD1 (5 bases). There are 15 residues in the CDR3. The germline V gene has CDR1 MNHNS and CDR2 SASEGT. Trimming removed 6 bases from V and 3 bases from J, with 15 bases in between.

The J gene is TRBJ1-4, the V gene TRBV6-1; the D gene is possibly TRBD1 (5 bases). Per the germline V gene, CDR1 is MNHNS and CDR2 is SASEGT. V lost 5 bases and J 2 bases, leaving 9 bases between the germline ends. There are 14 residues in the CDR3. CDR3: CASSPGLTNEKLFF. The CDR3 DNA reads TGTGCCAGCAGTCCGGGACTGACTAATGAAAAACTGTTTTTT.

This rearrangement joins TRBV2 to TRBJ1-3; 7 bases are shared with TRBD1. CDR1 and CDR2 (germline): SNHLY, FYNNEI. The ends lost 6 bases at V and 7 bases at J; junction bases unmatched: 15. The CDR3 covers 16 residues. Here the CDR3 reads CASSQNGQALPNTIYF. CDR3 nucleotides: TGTGCCAGCAGCCAAAATGGACAGGCCCTTCCGAACACCATATATTTT.

The CDR3 DNA sequence: TGTGCCAGCAGCTTCCCGTCCAGAAGAACTAACTATGGCTACACCTTC. Protein: CASSFPSRRTNYGYTF. The chain links TRBV7-9 to TRBJ1-2; the D is unclear. CDR1 and CDR2 (germline): SEHNR, FQNEAQ (reference sequence). Trimming took off 3 bases at V and 0 bases at J, with 14 bases between the two ends. This CDR3 spans 16 amino acids.

The J gene is TRBJ1-4, the V gene TRBV7-2; TRBD1 might be the D (5 bases). Trimming stripped 1 base from V and 4 bases from J, with 13 bases between. Germline-derived CDR1 and CDR2 are SGHTA and FQGNSA. The CDR3 is 16 residues long. CDR3 sequence: CASSLVPGAFNEKLFF. The CDR3 DNA sequence: TGTGCCAGCAGCTTAGTCCCTGGGGCGTTTAATGAAAAACTGTTTTTT.

V is TRBV28 and J is TRBJ2-7; 9 nucleotides match TRBD2. The germline V gene has CDR1 MDHEN and CDR2 SYDVKM. The ends lost 10 bases at V and 3 bases at J; junction bases unmatched: 4. The CDR3 has 12 residues. The CDR3 nucleotides read TGTGCCACCCAGACTAGCGGCTACGAGCAGTACTTC. The encoded protein is CATQTSGYEQYF.

This clone has only one observation. The chain recombines TRBV5-1 with TRBJ2-2; 9 bases align to TRBD1. With 0 bases clipped from V and 7 bases from J, the junction kept 7 bases outside the gene matches. The CDR3 length is 16 residues. Germline V gene data show CDR1 as SGHRS and CDR2 as YFSETQ. The CDR3 nucleotides are TGCGCCAGCAGCTTGGGACCGGGACAGGGACTCGGGGAGCTGTTTTTT. This codes for CASSLGPGQGLGELFF.